The 25 T cell receptor beta chains below come from one sample, sequenced in a study of blood T cell repertoires in COVID-19. Measured with immunoSEQ multiplex PCR; TCRdb has only the in-frame clones, and not every one. The data hold a few hundred thousand clones, with 84% observed a single time. Specimen: peripheral blood. All receptors come from a man aged 55 to 70 with acute or convalescent COVID-19.

The chain recombines TRBV3-1 (or the pseudogene TRBV3-2) with TRBJ2-2; D perhaps matches TRBD1 (5 bases). The CDR3 consists of 16 residues. V was clipped by 1 base and J by 5 bases, with 14 bases between them. CDR1 is LGHDT and CDR2 is YNNKEL in the germline V gene (reference sequence). CDR3 coding DNA: TGTGCCAGCAGCCAAGGCGGTCAGGGTAGGACCGGGGAGCTGTTTTTT. Translating it yields CASSQGGQGRTGELFF.

The chain links TRBV15 to TRBJ2-3; D gene unclear. This CDR3 is built from 15 residues. The germline V gene has CDR1 LNHNV and CDR2 YYDKDF (reference sequence). V was cut by 3 bases and J by 3 bases, with 13 bases left in between. Written as DNA, the CDR3 is TGTGCCACCAGCAGGGTGCAGGCCACGACAGATACGCAGTATTTT. It is translated as CATSRVQATTDTQYF.

V gene TRBV7-3 combines with J gene TRBJ2-2; possibly TRBD2 for D (6 bases). Trimming removed 5 bases from V and 2 bases from J, with 9 bases in between. Germline lookup yields CDR1 SGHTA and CDR2 FQGTGA. This CDR3 spans 14 amino acids. In DNA form, the CDR3 reads TGTGCCAGCAGCGGCGGGGATAACACCGGGGAGCTGTTTTTT. Translation: CASSGGDNTGELFF. Together with reference TRBV7-3 and TRBJ2-2, the CDR3 gives the full variable domain: GAGVSQTPSNKVTEKGKYVELRCDPISGHTALYWYRQSLGQGPEFLIYFQGTGAADDSGLPNDRFFAVRPEGSVSTLKIQRTERGDSAVYLCASSGGDNTGELFFGEGSRLTVL.

The chain links TRBV3-1 (or the pseudogene TRBV3-2) to TRBJ1-1, with no clear D. CDR1 and CDR2 (germline): LGHDT, YNNKEL (reference sequence). The CDR3 loop spans 16 amino acids. The germline V and J ends were trimmed by 1 base and 1 base, with 13 bases remaining between them. CDR3 loop: CASSQVLAVPNTEAFF. In DNA, the CDR3 is TGTGCCAGCAGCCAAGTTTTGGCAGTACCGAACACTGAAGCTTTCTTT.

The rearrangement uses TRBV7-8 and TRBJ2-1; 9 bases are shared with TRBD2. V dropped 4 bases and J dropped 7; count of bases not matched to a gene: 8. CDR3 size: 15 residues. Germline values: CDR1 SGHVS, CDR2 FQNEAQ. CDR3 sequence: CASSSSGGPGNEQFF. The CDR3, as DNA: TGTGCCAGCAGCTCGAGCGGGGGGCCAGGGAATGAGCAGTTCTTC.

The chain couples TRBV19 to TRBJ1-2, with D possibly matching TRBD1 (6 bases). The CDR3 is made up of 16 amino acids. The V gene lost 1 base and the J gene lost 4 bases, with 16 bases spanning the gap. Germline V gene data show CDR1 as LNHDA and CDR2 as SQIVND (reference sequence). The CDR3 DNA sequence: TGTGCCAGTAGTATAGGGGGGCAGGGGAAATCCTATGGCTACACCTTC. Translated, it gives CASSIGGQGKSYGYTF.

This clone came up once. CDR3 loop: CATSDPSWTSGDQETQYF. DNA of the CDR3: TGTGCCACCAGTGATCCATCCTGGACTAGCGGGGATCAAGAGACCCAGTACTTC. The V gene is TRBV24-1, the J gene TRBJ2-5, with TRBD2 identical over 12 bases. J lost 2 bases, V lost 3 bases, and 9 bases had no gene match. The CDR3 is made up of 18 amino acids. Germline lookup yields CDR1 KGHDR and CDR2 SFDVKD.

This clone was counted a few times. The rearrangement joins TRBV7-9 to TRBJ2-3, with 8 bases fitting TRBD1. Germline CDR1 SEHNR, CDR2 FQNEAQ (reference sequence). Germline trimming cut 2 bases from V and 4 bases from J; bases unmatched to any gene: 8. This CDR3 is 16 amino acids long. The DNA for the CDR3 is TGTGCCAGCAGCTTATGGATGACAGGGGCCGCAGATACGCAGTATTTT. Amino acids: CASSLWMTGAADTQYF.

This clone showed up just a few times. The rearrangement links TRBV11-3 to TRBJ1-6; tentative D call: TRBD1 (6 bases). The CDR3 extends over 18 amino acids. The V end lost 5 bases, the J end lost 3 bases, and 20 bases lay between the germline ends. CDR1 and CDR2 from the germline V gene are SGHNT and YENEEA. The DNA for the CDR3 is TGTGCCAGCAGCCTCGTTGGACAGCGCTCCGACTATAATTCACCCCTCCACTTT. Translating it yields CASSLVGQRSDYNSPLHF.

This chain uses TRBV3-1 (or the pseudogene TRBV3-2) with TRBJ1-4; no definite D call. The CDR3 consists of 20 residues. Germline-derived CDR1 and CDR2 are LGHDT and YNNKEL (reference sequence). V was shortened by 3 bases and J by 2 bases, with 25 bases between the two germline ends. The CDR3 DNA reads as TGTGCCAGCAGCCAGATCAACTCAAGGTCGGTTTTGAGGACTAATGAAAAACTGTTTTTT. This encodes CASSQINSRSVLRTNEKLFF.

The chain carries TRBV5-1 and TRBJ1-1; TRBD1 might be the D (6 bases). Trimming removed 0 bases from V and 1 base from J, with 10 bases in between. The CDR3 length is 15 residues. CDR1 is SGHRS and CDR2 is YFSETQ in the germline V gene. The CDR3, as DNA: TGCGCCAGCAGCTTGGACGGACAGAGGAACACTGAAGCTTTCTTT. This encodes CASSLDGQRNTEAFF. The variable domain in full, with the rest retrieved from reference TRBV5-1 and TRBJ1-1, is KAGVTQTPRYLIKTRGQQVTLSCSPISGHRSVSWYQQTPGQGLQFLFEYFSETQRNKGNFPGRFSGRQFSNSRSEMNVSTLELGDSALYLCASSLDGQRNTEAFFGQGTRLTVV.

The chain combines TRBV5-1 with TRBJ1-2; D call uncertain. Germline assignment: CDR1 SGHRS and CDR2 YFSETQ. Trimming took off 4 bases at V and 8 bases at J, with 15 bases between the two ends. The CDR3 consists of 13 residues. CDR3 nucleotide sequence: TGCGCCAGCAGCCGGGATCTGGCTGGCGGCTACACCTTC. It codes for CASSRDLAGGYTF.

CDR3 nucleotides: TGTGCCAGCAGTCGACAGGGCCCCGATACGCAGTATTTT. Residues: CASSRQGPDTQYF. The V call is TRBV6-5, the J call TRBJ2-3; 7 bases align to TRBD1. V trimming: 5 bases; J trimming: 6 bases; junction bases outside the gene matches: 5. Germline CDR1 MNHEY, CDR2 SVGAGI. This CDR3 region has 13 residues.

This chain links TRBV30 with TRBJ1-1, with D possibly being TRBD1 (5 bases). The V and J ends lost 0 bases and 3 bases respectively, with 8 bases between them. The CDR3 consists of 13 residues. In germline, CDR1 is GTSNPN, CDR2 SVGIG (reference sequence). CDR3 residues: CAWSVRGDTEAFF. In DNA form, the CDR3 reads TGTGCCTGGAGTGTACGGGGGGACACTGAAGCTTTCTTT.

This clone was found a few times. This rearrangement joins TRBV12-3 or TRBV12-4 to TRBJ1-1; 7 positions agree with TRBD1. V trimming: 8 bases; J trimming: 0 bases; junction bases outside the gene matches: 3. The CDR3 is 13 residues long. In nucleotides, the CDR3 is TGTGCCAGCTTGGGACAGATGAACACTGAAGCTTTCTTT. Its protein is CASLGQMNTEAFF.

The chain has TRBV7-2 and TRBJ1-4; 7 bases agree with TRBD1. This CDR3 has 15 amino acids. Trimming at V came to 5 bases and at J to 5 bases, leaving 8 bases not matched to a gene. Germline CDR1 reads SGHTA; CDR2 reads FQGNSA. The CDR3 is CASSTRQGPNEKLFF. DNA of the CDR3: TGTGCCAGCAGCACAAGACAGGGCCCCAATGAAAAACTGTTTTTT.

The rearrangement links TRBV6-2 or TRBV6-3 to TRBJ1-5; no definite D call. V dropped 6 bases and J dropped 3 bases, with 15 bases sitting between them. The CDR3 runs 15 residues. The germline CDR1 and CDR2 sequences are MNHEY and SVGEGT. Here the CDR3 DNA reads TGTGCCAGCAGCCGACATTCAAGGCTCAATCAGCCCCAGCATTTT. It specifies CASSRHSRLNQPQHF.

This clone was counted only a few times. This rearrangement joins TRBV3-1 (or the pseudogene TRBV3-2) to TRBJ2-7; perhaps TRBD1 as D (5 bases). The CDR3 is 14 amino acids. Trimming left V 5 bases short and J 8 bases short, with 19 bases between. CDR1 and CDR2 (germline): LGHDT, YNNKEL (reference sequence). CDR3 DNA sequence: TGTGCCAGCAGCGGTGGGGCGGCCACCTCTCAGCAGTACTTC. This gives the protein CASSGGAATSQQYF.

This chain links TRBV7-2 with TRBJ1-6, with 11 bases aligning to TRBD1. Looked up from germline, CDR1 is SGHTA and CDR2 is FQGNSA. This CDR3 contains 17 residues. With 1 base clipped from V and 9 bases from J, the junction kept 8 bases outside the gene matches. CDR3 bases: TGTGCCAGCAGCTTAGTTCGAATGGGACAGGGGGTTTCACCCCTCCACTTT. Its protein product is CASSLVRMGQGVSPLHF. The full variable domain, in which reference TRBV7-2 and TRBJ1-6 provide the parts outside the CDR3, is GAGVSQSPSNKVTEKGKDVELRCDPISGHTALYWYRQSLGQGLEFLIYFQGNSAPDKSGLPSDRFSAERTGGSVSTLTIQRTQQEDSAVYLCASSLVRMGQGVSPLHFGNGTRLTVT.

The chain carries TRBV27 and TRBJ2-1; tentatively, D is TRBD1 (7 bases). CDR1 MNHEY and CDR2 SMNVEV come from the germline V gene (reference sequence). The CDR3 runs to 20 residues. V lost 4 bases and J lost 6, with 31 bases in between. The CDR3 sequence: CASSSIDRVKRLGRANEQFF. The CDR3 DNA reads as TGTGCCAGCAGTTCGATCGACAGGGTTAAAAGACTAGGCCGGGCCAATGAGCAGTTCTTC.

The chain couples TRBV5-6 to TRBJ2-7; TRBD2 is a possible D gene (6 bases). The CDR3 spans 15 residues. The germline V gene encodes CDR1 SGHDT and CDR2 YYEEEE. The V gene lost 5 bases and the J gene lost 5 bases, with 20 bases spanning the gap. The DNA of the CDR3 is TGTGCCAGCAGTTTCGCGGGGCGTACAACTCACGAGCAGTACTTC. Translated: CASSFAGRTTHEQYF. Supplemented by reference TRBV5-6 and TRBJ2-7, the full variable domain reads DAGVTQSPTHLIKTRGQQVTLRCSPKSGHDTVSWYQQALGQGPQFIFQYYEEEERQRGNFPDRFSGHQFPNYSSELNVNALLLGDSALYLCASSFAGRTTHEQYFGPGTRLTVT.

The V and J genes are TRBV14 and TRBJ1-6, with 8 nucleotides matching TRBD1. CDR1 is SGHDN, CDR2 FVKESK, per germline. The CDR3 totals 16 residues. The V gene end was trimmed by 4 bases and the J gene end by 7 bases; junction bases not matched to a gene: 9. CDR3 sequence reads: CASSPLGQGANSPLHF. CDR3 in DNA: TGTGCCAGCAGCCCCCTCGGGCAGGGGGCAAATTCACCCCTCCACTTT.

The chain is built from TRBV4-1 and TRBJ2-1; 8 bases fit TRBD2. J gave up 5 bases and V 1 base, and 16 bases lay outside the gene matches. The CDR3 has 19 amino acids. From germline, CDR1 is MGHRA and CDR2 YSYEKL. In DNA form, the CDR3 reads TGCGCCAGCAGCCAAGTATCGGTCTTTGAGACTAGCGTCCACAATGAGCAGTTCTTC. It is translated as CASSQVSVFETSVHNEQFF.

This chain uses TRBV30 with TRBJ1-3, with D possibly TRBD1 on 5 matching bases. The CDR3 length is 15 residues. Per the germline V gene, CDR1 is GTSNPN and CDR2 is SVGIG (reference sequence). Trimming took 0 bases from V and 6 from J, leaving 15 bases between them. CDR3 bases: TGTGCCTGGAGTGTTGGGGCAGGGTTAGCAAACACCATATATTTT. Translation gives CAWSVGAGLANTIYF.

This chain joins TRBV5-8 and TRBJ2-2; TRBD1 might be the D (5 bases). Germline values: CDR1 SGHTS, CDR2 YDEGEE. Trimming removed 3 bases at V and 0 bases at J, with 9 bases between. The CDR3 consists of 15 residues. The CDR3 spells CASSSGHTNTGELFF. The CDR3, as DNA: TGTGCCAGCAGCTCAGGACACACGAACACCGGGGAGCTGTTTTTT. Using reference TRBV5-8 and TRBJ2-2 for the parts outside the CDR3, the full variable domain is EAGVTQSPTHLIKTRGQQATLRCSPISGHTSVYWYQQALGLGLQFLLWYDEGEERNRGNFPPRFSGRQFPNYSSELNVNALELEDSALYLCASSSGHTNTGELFFGEGSRLTVL.